A single T cell receptor (beta chain) is shown here with its context. This specimen comes from a study of blood T cell repertoires in COVID-19. Study at large: Acute and convalescent COVID-19 specimens originated in the United States, Italy and Spain.

Original processing notes: Amplified reference gene primers provided the basis for estimating nucleated cell counts. Produced via immunoSEQ multiplex PCR; TCRdb's table is partial and in-frame only. That table supplies the V and J calls and clone size; D and trimming were determined from the DNA. The sample includes over 200,000 clones, approximately 90% seen only once; the top ten take approximately 0.77%. Seattle participants joined during active infection and were tracked over time. The specimen sequenced was peripheral blood. The TCR sequence derives from a man between 60 and 75 years old with COVID-19, enrolled during active disease.

The CDR3 DNA sequence: TGTGCCAGCAGTGGGTACATGGTCGGGGATCAGCCCCAGCATTTT. Amino acids: CASSGYMVGDQPQHF. The rearrangement links TRBV2 to TRBJ1-5; D call uncertain. Trimming cost V 4 bases and J 5 bases, with 15 bases left between them. Germline loops: CDR1 SNHLY, CDR2 FYNNEI. CDR3 size: 15 residues.